Reported below is one T cell receptor (beta chain). Germline is not matched at one junction end, which may reflect a read error. This entry belongs to a study of T cell changes during pregnancy in multiple sclerosis. Germline assignment: CDR1 SSHAT and CDR2 FNYEAQ (reference sequence). The CDR3 totals 15 residues. Data came from immunoSEQ multiplex PCR; TCRdb stores just in-frame clones and leaves some out. Here the sample spans some 64,000 clones, 90% being singletons. The source of this sequence is a female donor in good health, enrolled as a control in a pregnancy study. The chain recombines TRBV7-7 with TRBJ2-1; the match to TRBD2 covers 10 bases. The specimen comprised peripheral blood, sampled in the second trimester of pregnancy. The CDR3 loop reads CASSLGLAGDNEQFF. DNA of the CDR3: TGTGCTAGCAGCTTAGGCCTAGCGGGAGACAATGAGCAGTTCTTC.